This T cell receptor (beta chain) comes out of a study of blood T cell repertoires in COVID-19. Looking at the study overall: The samples span acute and convalescent COVID-19 from the United States, Italy and Spain.

Trimming pared 4 bases from V and 3 bases from J, leaving 16 bases between. The CDR3 runs to 16 residues. Germline V gene data show CDR1 as MNHEY and CDR2 as SVGAGI. Some clones are missing from TCRdb's copy, which holds only in-frame ones; the method was immunoSEQ multiplex PCR. Found here are fewer than 90,000 clones, roughly nine tenths of them singletons; the top ten hold approximately 17%. The receptor was derived from an older man in a cohort sampled during active COVID-19. This chain connects TRBV6-5 to TRBJ1-3; perhaps TRBD1 as D (5 bases). The sequenced sample was peripheral blood. CDR3 nucleotide sequence: TGTGCCAGCAGTTTGTCCCAGGGTTCGGTTGGAAACACCATATATTTT. Its protein product is CASSLSQGSVGNTIYF.